The rows below give T cell receptor beta chains drawn from one sample of a study of regulatory T cells in long-lasting Graves disease. TCRdb passed the multiplex PCR reads through MiXCR, listing each CDR3 protein once. The data show around 250,000 distinct CDR3 sequences, 20% to 25% seen once. Sequenced here: peripheral blood mononuclear cells (PBMCs), sampled at new diagnosis, from a patient treated with antithyroid drugs. The receptors shown here come from a female donor with Graves disease. Each CDR3 is given with its conserved first and last residue. D genes are given only for firm matches. Clone size is shown for a subset of rows, as once, few, many or a class of expanded clone.

D,size,J,V,DNA,CDR3
TRBD1,few,TRBJ1-2,TRBV6-1,TGTGCCAGCTCTAAACGGGGACAGACTAACTATGGCTACACCTTC,CASSKRGQTNYGYTF
.,few,TRBJ2-5,TRBV10-2,TGCGCCAGCAGAAAAGGACGGATCCAAGAGACCCAGTACTTC,CASRKGRIQETQYF
.,.,TRBJ1-3,TRBV6-1,TGTGCCAGCATTCGCCCGAGGCCCGGAAACACCATATATTTT,CASIRPRPGNTIYF
TRBD2,few,TRBJ2-1,TRBV19,TGTGCCAGTAGGCCTAGCGGGACGAGCTCCTACAATGAGCAGTTCTTC,CASRPSGTSSYNEQFF
TRBD1,many,TRBJ2-5,TRBV18,TGTGCCAGCTCACCAACGGGACAGGTGGGACCCGAGACCCAGTACTTC,CASSPTGQVGPETQYF
.,.,TRBJ2-3,TRBV19,TGTGCCAGTAGTCATGTGGATACGCAGTATTTT,CASSHVDTQYF
TRBD1,.,TRBJ2-7,TRBV20-1,TGCAGTGCTAGATCCGGGACAGACACCTACGAGCAGTACTTC,CSARSGTDTYEQYF
.,many,TRBJ2-1,TRBV20-1,TGCAGTGCTGTCGGGCTAGTAATGGAAGACAATGAGCAGTTCTTC,CSAVGLVMEDNEQFF
.,many,TRBJ1-1,TRBV5-1,TGCGCCAGCAGCTCAAGGCCAGGGAAGGAGACTGAAGCTTTCTTT,CASSSRPGKETEAFF
.,.,TRBJ2-6,TRBV9,TGTGCCAGCAGCGTAGGATCCTCTGGGGCCAACGTCCTGACTTTC,CASSVGSSGANVLTF
.,many,TRBJ1-4,TRBV7-9,TGTGCCAGCAGTTGGACCGGAGGGGCTGAAAAACTGTTTTTT,CASSWTGGAEKLFF
.,.,TRBJ2-7,TRBV7-2,TGTGCCAGCAGCTTACCCCAAAACTACGAGCAGTACTTC,CASSLPQNYEQYF
.,.,TRBJ1-2,TRBV11-2,TGTGCCAGCAAGTACGGCAGGGGCAACTATGGCCACACCTTC,CASKYGRGNYGHTF
TRBD2,many,TRBJ2-5,TRBV7-9,TGTGCCAGCAGCTATGGACTAGATCGAGAGACCCAGTACTTC,CASSYGLDRETQYF
.,many,TRBJ2-3,TRBV3-1,TGTGCCAGCAGCCAAGAACGGGGGAGGCGGGGACCAGATACGCAGTATTTT,CASSQERGRRGPDTQYF